The 8 T cell receptor beta chains below come from one sample, sequenced in a study of blood T cells in healthy people across ages. Sample-barcoded 5' priming and a J-beta primer mix drove a second PCR of about 7 to 12 cycles. A single record per CDR3 protein comes from TCRdb applying MiXCR to the 5' RACE reads. Among 1.5 million to 2 million distinct CDR3 sequences, about 50% were seen once, and the ten largest hold more than 2%. The specimen was blood. These receptor sequences come from a woman aged 40 to 55 in good health.

This clonotype was recorded once. V usage is TRBV7-2 and J usage is TRBJ2-5, with 14 bases aligning to TRBD2. The CDR3 covers 18 residues. Germline CDR1 is SGHTA and CDR2 is FQGNSA. Losses at the gene ends were 5 bases for V and 5 bases for J; bases not matched to a gene: 13. CDR3 in amino acids: CASSPGLAGGLPPETQYF. In nucleotides, the CDR3 is TGTGCCAGCAGCCCCGGACTAGCGGGGGGCCTCCCTCCCGAGACCCAGTACTTC.

This clonotype was recorded a few times. The chain is built from TRBV5-1 and TRBJ2-7, with D possibly being TRBD1 (6 bases). The CDR3 has 15 amino acids. Germline loops: CDR1 SGHRS, CDR2 YFSETQ. V dropped 0 bases and J dropped 3 bases, with 13 bases sitting between them. The CDR3 nucleotides are TGCGCCAGCAGCTTGGAAGCAGGGGTACTCTACGAGCAGTACTTC. Translating it yields CASSLEAGVLYEQYF.

The J gene is TRBJ2-7, the V gene TRBV25-1; possibly TRBD1 for D (5 bases). The CDR3 is 13 amino acids. The germline gives CDR1 MGHDK, CDR2 SYGVNS. V was cut by 3 bases and J by 6 bases, with 12 bases left in between. The CDR3 sequence is CASSEAARGEQYF. In nucleotides, the CDR3 is TGTGCCAGCAGTGAGGCCGCAAGGGGCGAGCAGTACTTC.

This clonotype was counted between two and nine times. The chain links TRBV7-8 to TRBJ2-1; 9 nucleotides agree with TRBD2. Germline V gives CDR1 SGHVS, CDR2 FQNEAQ. The CDR3 loop spans 17 amino acids. The junction had 7 bases not matched to a gene; V was cut back by 1 base and J by 3 bases. The DNA of the CDR3 is TGTGCCAGCAGCTTAGTATTCGGCGGGGGGGGCTACAATGAGCAGTTCTTC. Amino acid sequence: CASSLVFGGGGYNEQFF.

The chain is built from TRBV4-3 and TRBJ2-7, with 7 bases that match TRBD2. The J call may be wrong; the DNA end is better matched by TRBJ2-5. Looked up from germline, CDR1 is LGHNA and CDR2 is YSLEER. This CDR3 comprises 15 residues. The DNA for the CDR3 is TGCGCCAGCAGCCAAGGTCGGGGAGGGAGAGAGACCCAGTACTTC. It is translated as CASSQGRGGRETQYF.

V usage is TRBV12-3 or TRBV12-4 and J usage is TRBJ1-6; 10 bases agree with TRBD1. The CDR3 extends over 16 amino acids. V lost 1 base and J lost 13; bases outside the gene matches: 10. This CDR3 is CASSLVGTGAAVPLHF. DNA for the CDR3: TGTGCCAGCAGTTTAGTTGGGACAGGGGCCGCGGTCCCCCTCCACTTT.

V usage is TRBV20-1 and J usage is TRBJ2-5; no reliable D call. Germline CDR1 DFQATT, CDR2 SNEGSKA (reference sequence). V shed 3 bases and J shed 5 bases, with 19 bases lying between them. The CDR3 spans 15 residues. CDR3 DNA sequence: TGCAGTGCTAGGGGTTTAGTCCCAAGCTGGGAGACCCAGTACTTC. Protein product: CSARGLVPSWETQYF.

The V and J genes are TRBV6-5 and TRBJ2-5; the D gene is possibly TRBD1 (5 bases). CDR1 and CDR2 from the germline V gene are MNHEY and SVGAGI. The CDR3 extends over 15 amino acids. The ends were cut back, 5 bases at V and 5 bases at J, with 18 bases in the middle. CDR3: CASSRPQGVGETQYF. CDR3 DNA: TGTGCCAGCAGTAGACCGCAGGGTGTGGGGGAGACCCAGTACTTC.